This T cell receptor (beta chain) was found in a study of T cell responses to AZD1222 COVID-19 vaccine. Whole-study results and caveats: Unmutated variant regions are reportedly the target of nearly half of TCRs that are spike-specific. Seropositive AZD1222 recipients at baseline numbered only 6 or 7. Regions 160-218 and 743-854 held dominance among vaccine-associated CD4 TCRs, which spanned spike.

Generated by immunoSEQ multiplex PCR, the TCRdb table keeps only in-frame clones and is missing some. Among roughly 100,000 clones listed, roughly 86% were seen once. Trimming removed 7 bases from V and 4 bases from J; junction bases left unmatched: 6. CDR3 size: 12 residues. Germline CDR1 reads SQVTM; CDR2 reads ANQGSEA. As for this clone: Its antigen is currently unknown.

This clonotype was obtained from an adult who received the MenACWY meningococcal vaccine as a control. Sequencing was performed on peripheral blood, taken 28 days after the second dose of the MenACWY control vaccine. The gene calls are TRBV29-1 and TRBJ2-5; TRBD2 matches at 7 bases. In DNA, the CDR3 is TGCAGCGCCATCCCGGGGGGAGAGACCCAGTACTTC. Its translation is CSAIPGGETQYF.